The rows below give T cell receptor beta chains drawn from one sample of a study of T cells in Graves' hyperthyroidism and ophthalmopathy. TCRdb re-derived calls from the multiplex PCR reads in MiXCR, one entry per CDR3 protein. The table lists about 260,000 distinct CDR3 sequences, about 16% of them singletons, with around 26% in the top ten. Specimen: blood. All receptors derive from a woman under 30 with Graves' ophthalmopathy. CDR3s include the opening cysteine and the closing phenylalanine or tryptophan. A D gene is named only where the DNA matches it firmly. Clone size, where shown, is once, few, many, or a class for clones that have expanded.

many	TRBV7-9	NA	12	TRBJ1-5	CASSLGGQPQHF	TGTGCCAGCAGCTTAGGAGGTCAGCCCCAGCATTTT
many	TRBV9	NA	15	TRBJ1-1	CASSVVAGVDTEAFF	TGTGCCAGCAGCGTAGTAGCAGGGGTAGACACTGAAGCTTTCTTT
many	TRBV12-3/TRBV12-4	NA	12	TRBJ2-4	CASSPGRPIQYF	TGTGCCAGCAGCCCGGGACGGCCCATTCAGTACTTC
many	TRBV12-3/TRBV12-4	NA	12	TRBJ1-2	CASSFRGFGYTF	TGTGCCAGCAGTTTTCGAGGGTTTGGCTACACCTTC
NA	TRBV7-2	TRBD2	18	TRBJ2-1	CASSSDRTSESSYNEQFF	TGTGCCAGCAGCTCAGACAGGACTAGCGAGAGCTCCTACAATGAGCAGTTCTTC
many	TRBV6-2/TRBV6-3	NA	13	TRBJ1-2	CASRDGGPYGYTF	TGTGCCAGCAGGGACGGGGGTCCCTATGGCTACACCTTC
many	TRBV30	NA	13	TRBJ1-3	CAWTKLSGNTIYF	TGTGCCTGGACGAAACTCTCTGGAAACACCATATATTTT
many	TRBV30	NA	13	TRBJ1-2	CAWDARDGYGYTF	TGTGCCTGGGACGCGAGGGATGGCTATGGCTACACCTTC
many	TRBV30	NA	14	TRBJ2-3	CAWTQPTNTDTQYF	TGTGCCTGGACCCAGCCTACGAACACAGATACGCAGTATTTT
few	TRBV18	TRBD2	17	TRBJ2-1	CASSPPGTSGSKGEQFF	TGTGCCAGCTCACCACCGGGGACTAGCGGGAGTAAGGGTGAGCAGTTCTTC
many	TRBV20-1	TRBD1	15	TRBJ2-3	CSASSQGARTDTQYF	TGCAGTGCTAGTTCACAGGGGGCTCGGACAGATACGCAGTATTTT
many	TRBV20-1	NA	15	TRBJ1-5	CSAITDSALNQPQHF	TGCAGTGCTATTACGGACAGTGCCCTTAATCAGCCCCAGCATTTT
many	TRBV18	TRBD1	13	TRBJ1-1	CASSEGQEDEAFF	TGTGCCAGCTCCGAGGGACAGGAAGATGAAGCTTTCTTT
few	TRBV5-5	TRBD1	16	TRBJ1-4	CASRKGTGGAGEKLFF	TGTGCCAGCAGAAAAGGGACAGGGGGCGCGGGTGAAAAACTGTTTTTT
many	TRBV7-8	NA	16	TRBJ2-7	CASSAELVPSSYEQYF	TGTGCCAGCAGCGCCGAACTAGTCCCCTCTTCCTACGAGCAGTACTTC
many	TRBV2	NA	12	TRBJ2-3	CATSWGADTQYF	TGTGCCACGAGTTGGGGGGCAGATACGCAGTATTTT
many	TRBV30	NA	15	TRBJ1-3	CAWNPGGPWGNTIYF	TGTGCCTGGAACCCCGGGGGTCCATGGGGAAACACCATATATTTT
NA	TRBV6-1	NA	15	TRBJ1-5	CASSETSGRNQPQHF	TGTGCCAGCAGTGAGACGTCAGGGCGCAATCAGCCCCAGCATTTT